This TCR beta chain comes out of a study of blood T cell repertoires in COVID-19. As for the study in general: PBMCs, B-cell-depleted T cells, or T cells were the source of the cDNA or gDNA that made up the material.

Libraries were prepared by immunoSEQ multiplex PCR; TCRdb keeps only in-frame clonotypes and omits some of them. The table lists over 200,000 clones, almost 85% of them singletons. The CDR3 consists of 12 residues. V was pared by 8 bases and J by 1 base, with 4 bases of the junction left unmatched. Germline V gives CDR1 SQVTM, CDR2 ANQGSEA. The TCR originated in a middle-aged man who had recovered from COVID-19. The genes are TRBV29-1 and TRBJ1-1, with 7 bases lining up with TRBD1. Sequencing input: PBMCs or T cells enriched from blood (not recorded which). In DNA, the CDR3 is TGCAGCACGTGGACAGGGAACACTGAAGCTTTCTTT. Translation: CSTWTGNTEAFF.